This T cell receptor beta chain came from a study of CD4 T cells in relation to SARS-CoV-2 and coronaviruses (dated by TCRdb to the early 2020s). Describing the broader study: Shared crossreactive spike epitopes were mapped to their HLA restriction using patient-derived lymphoblastoid cell lines. Memory CD4+ T cell crossreactivity between SARS-CoV-2 and common cold coronavirus spike proteins was assessed at the TCR clonotype level in the study. The Adaptive Biotechnologies TCR-sequencing kit was used for samples from three pre-COVID donors and for the naive versus memory experiments, whereas the other data were Illumina-based. A different TCR-beta assay, based on Illumina, was used to sequence expansion assays from other donors in the study. Study-level results and caveats: Since the crossreactivity analysis centred on spike protein, crossreactivity against other viral proteins was not assessed. Sequencing of naive versus memory cells indicated that the assay detects memory recall responses, not primary responses primed during culture. About 60% of donors had memory CD4+ clonotypes that crossrecognized SARS-CoV-2 and at least one common cold coronavirus spike. Small numbers of patients and of tested TCRs limited the study. Compared with monoreactive clones, crossreactive clones had significantly weaker SARS-CoV-2-driven expansion, a result consistent with antigenic imprinting. No donor contributed both pre-pandemic and post-infection samples, which limited tracing the source of pre-existing responses.

CD4+ T cells from unexposed donors were collected before the COVID-19 pandemic (2011-2018). Naive and memory CD4+ T cells were separated from cryopreserved PBMCs by first enriching for CD4 and then performing EasySep naive CD4+ T cell enrichment. The leukapheresis product used for the unexposed donors was purchased from a commercial source. PBMCs were isolated from leukapheresis product or whole blood by Ficoll-Paque PLUS gradient centrifugation. PBMCs were either used fresh in the expansion assay or cryopreserved at -140 degrees C. The QIAamp Micro DNA Kit was used to extract genomic DNA from the CD4+ T cells. Uncultured naive and memory CD4+ T cell DNA received deep-resolution immunoSEQ TCR-beta sequencing. In the source study's methods: During preprocessing, nonproductive sequences were removed, along with CDR3s that did not begin with C, did not end with F or W, or were shorter than 7 amino acids. Cultured and uncultured naive and memory CD4+ repertoires were searched for CDR3s previously identified as spike- and CEF-reactive. After three terminal residues were trimmed from each end, CDR3 homology was quantified as pairwise Levenshtein distance using the stringdist R package. The table comes from immuneACCESS by way of TCRdb, which keeps in-frame sequences with V and J called. Part of the clones is missing from these tables; in studies checked, under half for an unresolved V gene and the rest for unknown reasons. V, J and clone size are those of that table, while D and trimming were read from the DNA. The sample yields about 64,000 clones; about 94% were counted once. Approximately 0.15% of the sample rests with the top ten.

Only one count was recorded for this clone. No antigen is known for it. The record has no base qualities; no much larger clone is one base away. Sequencing was carried out using naive CD4+ T cells from PBMCs. The cell subset or site label, read with the paper, signifies: naive CD4+ T cells isolated by negative enrichment. This clonotype was obtained from a human donor in good health.

The nucleotide sequence is TGTGCCAGCAGCGGGGACAGCTTTTCCACAGATACGCAGTATTTT. It translates as CASSGDSFSTDTQYF. The sequence joins TRBV3-1 (or the pseudogene TRBV3-2) to TRBJ2-3; a stretch of 7 junction bases matches TRBD1. The CDR3, cysteine through phenylalanine, is 15 amino acids long. Only the CDR3 portion is preserved as DNA: 45 bases, with reading frame beginning at the first base. Via the germline V gene (reference sequence), CDR1 is LGHDT and CDR2 YNNKEL. Clipping removes 5 bases from V and 2 bases from J, with 7 as the unmatched junction base count.